Listed below are T cell receptor beta chains from one sample, sequenced in a study of blood T cell repertoires in COVID-19. The table came from immunoSEQ multiplex PCR; TCRdb's copy has only in-frame clones and leaves some out. The sample records over 55,000 clones, 85% to 90% being singletons. Source material: peripheral blood. The origin of the receptors is a human donor with active COVID-19. The donor label of this sample is uncertain. CDR3s include the opening cysteine and the closing phenylalanine or tryptophan. Each record gives: D gene, J gene, V gene, clone size, CDR3 DNA, CDR3 protein. The D gene is left open where the match is weak. Size is omitted from some rows. Given values are once, few, many or a class for expanded clones.

d_call: .; j_call: TRBJ1-4; v_call: TRBV30; clone_size: .; cdr3_nt: TGTGCCTGGAGTCGGCAGGGTAATGAAAAACTGTTTTTT; cdr3_aa: CAWSRQGNEKLFF
d_call: TRBD2; j_call: TRBJ2-2; v_call: TRBV10-3; clone_size: .; cdr3_nt: TGTGCCATCAGTGACACTAGCGGGACCCTCACCGGGGAGCTGTTTTTT; cdr3_aa: CAISDTSGTLTGELFF
d_call: .; j_call: TRBJ2-7; v_call: TRBV5-1; clone_size: .; cdr3_nt: TGCGCCAGCAGCGACACCTACGAGCAGTACTTC; cdr3_aa: CASSDTYEQYF
d_call: TRBD1; j_call: TRBJ2-7; v_call: TRBV27; clone_size: .; cdr3_nt: TGTGCCAGCAGCGGGACAGGGGCCCCTCGGGACTACGAGCAGTACTTC; cdr3_aa: CASSGTGAPRDYEQYF
d_call: .; j_call: TRBJ2-3; v_call: TRBV30; clone_size: .; cdr3_nt: TGTGCCTGGGAGGAGGGCACAGATACGCAGTATTTT; cdr3_aa: CAWEEGTDTQYF
d_call: .; j_call: TRBJ2-7; v_call: TRBV4-2; clone_size: once; cdr3_nt: TGTGCCAGCAGCCAGAGGTCCTCGTTCGCGGGAAGGTACGAGCAGTACTTC; cdr3_aa: CASSQRSSFAGRYEQYF
d_call: .; j_call: TRBJ1-2; v_call: TRBV5-1; clone_size: .; cdr3_nt: TGCGCCAGCAGCCCCGACACATCTAACTATGGCTACACCTTC; cdr3_aa: CASSPDTSNYGYTF
d_call: .; j_call: TRBJ1-1; v_call: TRBV5-4; clone_size: .; cdr3_nt: TGTGCCAGCAGCTTGGTGAGTGGGGGCCCTGAAGCTTTCTTT; cdr3_aa: CASSLVSGGPEAFF
d_call: .; j_call: TRBJ1-5; v_call: TRBV6-6; clone_size: once; cdr3_nt: TGTGCCGCGGGGGAGAATCAGCCCCAGCATTTT; cdr3_aa: CAAGENQPQHF
d_call: .; j_call: TRBJ2-5; v_call: TRBV5-1; clone_size: few; cdr3_nt: TGCGCCAGCAGTTTGCAGGTCCAAGAGACCCAGTACTTC; cdr3_aa: CASSLQVQETQYF
d_call: .; j_call: TRBJ2-5; v_call: TRBV10-3; clone_size: .; cdr3_nt: TGTGCCACCGGGAGGCAGGGGGCTTTAGAGACCCAGTACTTC; cdr3_aa: CATGRQGALETQYF
d_call: TRBD1; j_call: TRBJ2-1; v_call: TRBV27; clone_size: few; cdr3_nt: TGTGCCAGCAGTTTCCACTCCGGGACAGGGCCCAATGAGCAGTTCTTC; cdr3_aa: CASSFHSGTGPNEQFF
d_call: TRBD2; j_call: TRBJ2-3; v_call: TRBV27; clone_size: .; cdr3_nt: TGTGCCAGCAGTTTACTGGCTAGCGGGAGGGATACGCAGTATTTT; cdr3_aa: CASSLLASGRDTQYF
d_call: .; j_call: TRBJ1-2; v_call: TRBV6-1; clone_size: .; cdr3_nt: TGTGCCAGCAGTGAGGGGGGGGCGGTTTACTATGGCTACACCTTC; cdr3_aa: CASSEGGAVYYGYTF
d_call: .; j_call: TRBJ1-1; v_call: TRBV3-1/TRBV3-2; clone_size: once; cdr3_nt: TGTGCCAGCAGCCAGTTTGGGGGGGGAAACACTGAAGCTTTCTTT; cdr3_aa: CASSQFGGGNTEAFF
d_call: TRBD2; j_call: TRBJ2-1; v_call: TRBV4-3; clone_size: .; cdr3_nt: TGCGCCAGCAGCCGTAGCGGGAGCAACAATGAGCAGTTCTTC; cdr3_aa: CASSRSGSNNEQFF
d_call: TRBD2; j_call: TRBJ2-1; v_call: TRBV9; clone_size: .; cdr3_nt: TGTGCCAGCAGCGCCGGGGCCGGGACTAGATACAATGAGCAGTTCTTC; cdr3_aa: CASSAGAGTRYNEQFF
d_call: .; j_call: TRBJ1-1; v_call: TRBV5-6; clone_size: .; cdr3_nt: TGTGCCAGCAGCTTGGGGTTCGGGGGTGAAGCTTTCTTT; cdr3_aa: CASSLGFGGEAFF